These 19 T cell receptor beta chains were sequenced from one sample in a study of CD8+ T cells in alopecia areata. It was cDNA, reverse transcribed from extracted RNA, that served as the sequencing template. The method was immunoSEQ multiplex PCR; TCRdb's version includes in-frame clones alone and lacks a portion of them. The sample has about 98,000 clones; 35% to 50% are singletons. Source material: CD4+ T cells sorted from blood. All receptors derive from a human donor with alopecia areata.

This clone was counted between two and nine times. The rearrangement joins TRBV29-1 to TRBJ2-7; D may be TRBD2 (6 bases). Deletions cut 7 bases from V and 10 bases from J, with 23 bases between. There are 13 residues in the CDR3. Per the germline V gene, CDR1 is SQVTM and CDR2 is ANQGSEA. The CDR3 loop reads CSAGPGDRDFQYF. The CDR3 DNA sequence: TGCAGCGCCGGCCCGGGAGATAGGGACTTTCAGTACTTC.

The chain joins TRBV11-2 to TRBJ2-4; tentative D call: TRBD2 (6 bases). The CDR3 consists of 15 residues. Germline CDR1 SGHAT, CDR2 FQNNGV. V lost 5 bases to trimming and J lost 7 bases, with 18 bases between them. The CDR3, as DNA: TGTGCCAGCAGCAGCGTGGGGGGTTCTGGGAACATTCAGTACTTC. It specifies CASSSVGGSGNIQYF.

This clone was seen a few times. V is TRBV27 and J is TRBJ2-2; 8 nucleotides line up with TRBD1. J lost 6 bases, V lost 6 bases, and 6 bases had no gene match. This CDR3 region has 14 residues. Germline loops: CDR1 MNHEY, CDR2 SMNVEV (reference sequence). The CDR3, as DNA: TGTGCCAGCAGCCGGACAGGGTTAGCCGGGGAGCTGTTTTTT. This translates into CASSRTGLAGELFF.

The chain is built from TRBV5-1 and TRBJ2-1; no firm D call. The germline CDR1 and CDR2 sequences are SGHRS and YFSETQ. Trimming removed 1 base at V and 5 bases at J, with 4 bases between. CDR3 length equals 12 residues. DNA for the CDR3: TGCGCCAGCAGCTTGTTCAACAATGAGCAGTTCTTC. This gives the protein CASSLFNNEQFF.

This clone was seen only a few times. The chain uses TRBV29-1 and TRBJ2-5, with TRBD1 matching over 8 bases. CDR1 and CDR2 from the germline V gene are SQVTM and ANQGSEA. The CDR3 totals 14 residues. Unmatched junction bases numbered 8, after V lost 3 bases and J lost 5 bases. The CDR3 here is CSVDPRGHRETQYF. CDR3 nucleotides: TGCAGCGTTGACCCCAGGGGGCATAGGGAGACCCAGTACTTC.

The V call is TRBV9, the J call TRBJ2-7; unclear D gene. Germline V gene data show CDR1 as SGDLS and CDR2 as YYNGEE. V was trimmed by 0 bases and J by 2 bases, leaving 12 bases between them. This CDR3 contains 15 residues. DNA of the CDR3: TGTGCCAGCAGCGTAGATATATCGGCTGCCTACGAGCAGTACTTC. Translated: CASSVDISAAYEQYF.

In nucleotides, the CDR3 is TGTGCCAGCAGCCAAGAGATGGCGGGACAAGCCAAAAACATTCAGTACTTC. This codes for CASSQEMAGQAKNIQYF. The chain joins TRBV14 to TRBJ2-4, with D perhaps given as TRBD1 or TRBD2 (6 bases each). There are 17 residues in the CDR3. The germline CDR1 and CDR2 sequences are SGHDN and FVKESK. The V end lost 0 bases, the J end lost 0 bases, and 12 bases lay between the germline ends.

J is TRBJ2-5 and V is TRBV30; D unresolved. Between the trimmed V and J ends, which lost 3 bases and 0 bases, there was a span of 17 bases. Looked up from germline, CDR1 is GTSNPN and CDR2 is SVGIG (reference sequence). The CDR3 covers 16 residues. CDR3 sequence: CAWRPRWSRDQETQYF. Here the CDR3 DNA reads TGTGCCTGGAGGCCGCGGTGGAGCCGAGACCAAGAGACCCAGTACTTC. Variable domain in full (rest from reference TRBV30 and TRBJ2-5): SQTIHQWPATLVQPVGSPLSLECTVEGTSNPNLYWYRQAAGRGLQLLFYSVGIGQISSEVPQNLSASRPQDRQFILSSKKLLLSDSGFYLCAWRPRWSRDQETQYFGPGTRLLVL.

This clone appeared a single time. The genes are TRBV29-1 and TRBJ2-3; D not certain. Germline V CDR1 and CDR2: SQVTM, ANQGSEA. The CDR3 totals 13 residues. Deletions cut 4 bases from V and 6 bases from J, with 14 bases between. The CDR3 region has the DNA TGCAGCGTTGGCGCGCGGTTCTCGGATACGCAGTATTTT. Translation: CSVGARFSDTQYF.

This clone has a handful of counts. J is TRBJ2-2 and V is TRBV11-3; unclear D gene. The CDR3 sequence is 15 residues long. Germline V gives CDR1 SGHNT, CDR2 YENEEA. V gave up 6 bases and J gave up 0 bases, with 11 bases separating them. This chain's CDR3 is CASSPTNANTGELFF. As DNA, the CDR3 is TGTGCCAGCAGTCCGACAAACGCGAACACCGGGGAGCTGTTTTTT.

CDR3 bases: TGCGCCAGCAGCTTGGTACCAGGCGGCCACGAGCAGTACTTC. Amino acid sequence: CASSLVPGGHEQYF. V is TRBV5-1 and J is TRBJ2-7; no firm D call. Deletions cut 0 bases from V and 5 bases from J, with 12 bases between. Germline V lookup: CDR1 SGHRS, CDR2 YFSETQ. The CDR3 length is 14 residues.

Only a few counts were recorded for this clone. This chain joins TRBV6-5 and TRBJ2-5; TRBD1 might be the D (6 bases). The V end was cut by 5 bases, the J end by 7 bases, with 17 bases between. In germline, CDR1 is MNHEY, CDR2 SVGAGI. The CDR3 length is 14 residues. The CDR3 DNA reads as TGTGCCAGCAGTCCTCAACAGGGTTCGGGGACCCAGTACTTC. Protein product: CASSPQQGSGTQYF.

This clone is categorized as medium-sized. The CDR3 region is CASSPDGNYGYTF. For the CDR3, the DNA is TGTGCCAGCTCACCGGACGGAAACTATGGCTACACCTTC. This chain joins TRBV18 and TRBJ1-2; the D is unclear. V lost 3 bases and J lost 2, with 7 bases in between. CDR1 is KGHSH and CDR2 is LQKENI in the germline V gene. The CDR3 is 13 amino acids.

This clone was seen a handful of times. V usage is TRBV29-1 and J usage is TRBJ2-5; D remains unclear. The CDR3 sequence is 11 residues long. Trimming cost V 5 bases and J 5 bases, with 9 bases left between them. Germline V CDR1 and CDR2: SQVTM, ANQGSEA. This chain's CDR3 is CSVQIGETQYF. In DNA form, the CDR3 reads TGCAGCGTTCAGATAGGGGAGACCCAGTACTTC.

The chain combines TRBV30 with TRBJ1-2; TRBD1 aligns across 12 bases. Germline V gives CDR1 GTSNPN, CDR2 SVGIG (reference sequence). CDR3 length equals 15 residues. V dropped 6 bases and J dropped 5; count of bases not matched to a gene: 10. CDR3 sequence reads: CACPPGQGAGYGYTF. Written as DNA, the CDR3 is TGTGCCTGTCCTCCGGGACAGGGGGCAGGGTATGGCTACACCTTC.

V and J are TRBV30 and TRBJ1-4, with a possible D match to TRBD1 (5 bases). The CDR3 consists of 14 residues. Germline V lookup: CDR1 GTSNPN, CDR2 SVGIG (reference sequence). V was pared by 0 bases and J by 3 bases, with 8 bases between. This chain's CDR3 is CAWSVGTANEKLFF. CDR3 DNA: TGTGCCTGGAGTGTCGGGACGGCTAATGAAAAACTGTTTTTT.

The V call is TRBV29-1, the J call TRBJ1-1; a possible D gene is TRBD1 (5 bases). This CDR3 has 13 amino acids. Germline loops: CDR1 SQVTM, CDR2 ANQGSEA. V gave up 7 bases and J gave up 3 bases, with 15 bases separating them. In nucleotides, the CDR3 is TGCAGCGGGGATCAGGGTAGGTACACTGAAGCTTTCTTT. It codes for CSGDQGRYTEAFF. Supplemented by reference TRBV29-1 and TRBJ1-1, the full variable domain reads SAVISQKPSRDICQRGTSLTIQCQVDSQVTMMFWYRQQPGQSLTLIATANQGSEATYESGFVIDKFPISRPNLTFSTLTVSNMSPEDSSIYLCSGDQGRYTEAFFGQGTRLTVV.

The chain joins TRBV30 to TRBJ1-1, with D possibly TRBD1 on 5 matching bases. The V end was cut by 3 bases, the J end by 7 bases, with 18 bases between. The CDR3 runs to 14 residues. Looked up from germline, CDR1 is GTSNPN and CDR2 is SVGIG (reference sequence). This CDR3 reads CAWSAPGRGGEAFF. The CDR3, as DNA: TGTGCCTGGAGCGCACCGGGACGTGGGGGTGAAGCTTTCTTT.

The CDR3 sequence is CASSYWRTSGALPYEQYF. Here the CDR3 DNA reads TGTGCCAGCAGCTACTGGAGGACTAGCGGGGCCTTACCCTACGAGCAGTACTTC. This chain uses TRBV2 with TRBJ2-7; 12 nucleotides agree with TRBD2. Trimming at V came to 6 bases and at J to 2 bases, leaving 14 bases not matched to a gene. Germline loops: CDR1 SNHLY, CDR2 FYNNEI. The CDR3 has 18 amino acids.